In its sample, the clone carrying this TCR beta chain was seen many times. In TCRdb, the 5' RACE reads were re-called with MiXCR into one record per CDR3 protein. The table records roughly 120,000 distinct CDR3 sequences, 6.5% to 9% of them present only once. This specimen belongs to a study of T cells after yellow fever vaccination. V was pared by 6 bases and J by 7 bases, with 15 bases between. Per germline, CDR1 DFQATT and CDR2 SNEGSKA (reference sequence). The CDR3 spans 13 residues. This receptor was identified in a man aged 25 to 40 who received the YFV17D yellow fever vaccine. The chain has TRBV20-1 and TRBJ2-2; TRBD2 might be the D (5 bases). Sequenced here: CD8+ T cells sorted from PBMCs, sampled 45 days after the yellow fever booster vaccination. The CDR3 bases are TGCAGTGCGTGGAGGCTGGAGAGCGGGGAGCTGTTTTTT. This codes for CSAWRLESGELFF.